This T cell receptor beta chain was retrieved from a study of blood T cell repertoires in COVID-19. Study details: Both acute and convalescent COVID-19 samples were obtained from the United States, Italy and Spain. From T cells, B-cell-depleted T cells, or PBMCs came the material, which was cDNA or gDNA.

The protocol was immunoSEQ multiplex PCR, while the TCRdb copy is restricted to in-frame clones and leaves out a portion. The table lists under 300,000 clones, approximately 79% of them singletons. Germline V gene lookup returns CDR1 MDHEN and CDR2 SYDVKM. V was shortened by 4 bases and J by 3 bases, with 10 bases between the two germline ends. The CDR3 is 13 amino acids. The material sequenced was peripheral blood. This sequence joins TRBV28 and TRBJ2-7, with D possibly being TRBD1 (6 bases). The sequence derives from a woman of 80 years or more with active or convalescent COVID-19. CDR3 nucleotide sequence: TGTGCCAGCAGTTCGACAGGAGTCTACGAGCAGTACTTC. It specifies CASSSTGVYEQYF.